These 19 T cell receptor beta chains were sequenced from one sample in a study of radiation and T cells in renal cell carcinoma. Profiled with immunoSEQ multiplex PCR; TCRdb holds only in-frame clones, not every one. The sample lists tens of thousands of clones, roughly four fifths seen once, with under 7% in the top ten. Noted time point: blood 2 weeks post-SBRT. Treatment defined: 15 Gy SBRT to primary tumor, nephrectomy 4 weeks later. The source was blood, collected from a patient whose treatment included radiotherapy and nephrectomy. These receptors came from a man in his fifties or sixties with renal cell carcinoma.

The genes are TRBV2 and TRBJ2-1; 8 bases map to TRBD1. V lost 4 bases to trimming and J lost 8 bases; unmatched junction nucleotides: 1. The CDR3 is made up of 12 amino acids. CDR1 and CDR2 from the germline V gene are SNHLY and FYNNEI. The CDR3, as DNA: TGTGCCAGCAGTGCGGACAGGGATGAGCAGTTCTTC. Protein sequence: CASSADRDEQFF.

The V call is TRBV15, the J call TRBJ1-1; unclear D gene. The V and J ends lost 0 bases and 3 bases respectively, with 8 bases between them. Germline lookup yields CDR1 LNHNV and CDR2 YYDKDF (reference sequence). CDR3 length: 14 residues. CDR3 sequence reads: CATSRDYGYTEAFF. The CDR3 DNA reads TGTGCCACCAGCAGAGATTACGGATACACTGAAGCTTTCTTT.

The V call is TRBV6-5, the J call TRBJ1-1; no reliable D call. Per germline, CDR1 MNHEY and CDR2 SVGAGI. The CDR3 totals 15 residues. Trimming took 7 bases from V and 2 from J, leaving 17 bases between them. CDR3 loop: CASTYSAAVNTEAFF. CDR3 DNA sequence: TGTGCCAGCACCTACTCAGCAGCAGTTAACACTGAAGCTTTCTTT.

The CDR3 DNA reads as TGTGCCAGCAGCCCTGTTGTGGGAAACAATCAGCCCCAGCATTTT. Translating gives CASSPVVGNNQPQHF. The J gene is TRBJ1-5, the V gene TRBV4-2; D gene unclear. The CDR3 runs 15 residues. Trimming cost V 4 bases and J 3 bases, with 13 bases left between them. CDR1 is LGHNA and CDR2 is YNFKEQ in the germline V gene.

The chain joins TRBV5-1 to TRBJ2-7; TRBD2 agrees at 8 bases. V lost 4 bases and J lost 4; bases outside the gene matches: 4. The CDR3 totals 13 residues. Germline values: CDR1 SGHRS, CDR2 YFSETQ. CDR3 protein: CASSETSDYEQYF. CDR3 coding DNA: TGCGCCAGCAGCGAGACTAGCGATTACGAGCAGTACTTC. The whole variable domain, remainder taken from reference TRBV5-1 and TRBJ2-7, is KAGVTQTPRYLIKTRGQQVTLSCSPISGHRSVSWYQQTPGQGLQFLFEYFSETQRNKGNFPGRFSGRQFSNSRSEMNVSTLELGDSALYLCASSETSDYEQYFGPGTRLTVT.

The genes are TRBV7-9 and TRBJ2-5; 12 positions agree with TRBD2. In germline, CDR1 is SEHNR, CDR2 FQNEAQ (reference sequence). The CDR3 covers 17 residues. V lost 3 bases to trimming and J lost 7 bases; unmatched junction nucleotides: 12. The CDR3 nucleotides read TGTGCCAGCAGCTTGACTAGCGGGGGCCTGAGTTTTGCGACCCAGTACTTC. Encoded protein: CASSLTSGGLSFATQYF.

V gene TRBV11-2 combines with J gene TRBJ2-1; D might be TRBD1 (6 bases). CDR3 length equals 15 residues. The germline V and J ends were trimmed by 1 base and 3 bases, with 10 bases remaining between them. Germline-derived CDR1 and CDR2 are SGHAT and FQNNGV. DNA of the CDR3: TGTGCCAGCAGCTTAGCGCAGGGGCGCTACAATGAGCAGTTCTTC. It is translated as CASSLAQGRYNEQFF. Supplemented by reference TRBV11-2 and TRBJ2-1, the full variable domain reads EAGVAQSPRYKIIEKRQSVAFWCNPISGHATLYWYQQILGQGPKLLIQFQNNGVVDDSQLPKDRFSAERLKGVDSTLKIQPAKLEDSAVYLCASSLAQGRYNEQFFGPGTRLTVL.

The chain joins TRBV5-6 to TRBJ2-1, with D possibly matching TRBD2 (6 bases). Germline V gene lookup returns CDR1 SGHDT and CDR2 YYEEEE. The CDR3 consists of 16 residues. V dropped 3 bases and J dropped 0 bases, with 13 bases sitting between them. CDR3 coding DNA: TGTGCCAGCAGCTCAGCTTATAGCGGCTCCTACAATGAGCAGTTCTTC. This codes for CASSSAYSGSYNEQFF.

The gene calls are TRBV11-2 and TRBJ2-1; possible D gene TRBD2, 5 bases. The CDR3 is 18 residues long. Trimming shortened V by 0 bases and J by 5 bases, and 20 bases separated the two germline ends. Germline V lookup: CDR1 SGHAT, CDR2 FQNNGV. CDR3 DNA: TGTGCCAGCAGCTTAGATCTTAGTGACTACCGATTAAACAATGAGCAGTTCTTC. It translates to CASSLDLSDYRLNNEQFF.

The chain uses TRBV30 and TRBJ2-5; a weak D match, TRBD1 (5 bases). The CDR3 consists of 14 residues. CDR1 and CDR2 (germline): GTSNPN, SVGIG (reference sequence). V gave up 4 bases and J gave up 5 bases, with 17 bases separating them. The DNA of the CDR3 is TGTGCCTGGATGAGAGGCAGGGTAAGGGAGACCCAGTACTTC. Translated, it gives CAWMRGRVRETQYF.

This CDR3 is CASSLEAGGLSTQYF. The CDR3 DNA follows: TGCGCCAGCAGCTTGGAAGCGGGGGGGCTCTCTACGCAGTATTTT. The chain recombines TRBV5-1 with TRBJ2-3; 10 positions agree with TRBD2. The V and J ends lost 0 bases and 8 bases, in that order; junction bases with no gene match: 6. Per germline, CDR1 SGHRS and CDR2 YFSETQ. This CDR3 is 15 amino acids long.

This chain links TRBV5-1 with TRBJ2-4, with TRBD1 identical over 12 bases. Losses at the gene ends were 0 bases for V and 9 bases for J; bases not matched to a gene: 4. The CDR3 has 15 residues. In germline, CDR1 is SGHRS, CDR2 YFSETQ. The CDR3 loop is CASSLEGQGAGIQYF. The CDR3 DNA is TGCGCCAGCAGCTTGGAGGGACAGGGGGCAGGCATTCAGTACTTC. The full variable domain, rest sourced from reference TRBV5-1 and TRBJ2-4, is KAGVTQTPRYLIKTRGQQVTLSCSPISGHRSVSWYQQTPGQGLQFLFEYFSETQRNKGNFPGRFSGRQFSNSRSEMNVSTLELGDSALYLCASSLEGQGAGIQYFGAGTRLSVL.

The chain employs TRBV7-2 and TRBJ2-2; 8 nucleotides match TRBD1. In germline, CDR1 is SGHTA, CDR2 FQGNSA. The CDR3 loop spans 16 amino acids. V dropped 5 bases and J dropped 6; count of bases not matched to a gene: 11. The CDR3 bases are TGTGCCAGCAGCACAAGACAGGGGACCCCAGCCGGGGAGCTGTTTTTT. Its translation: CASSTRQGTPAGELFF.

The chain uses TRBV11-2 and TRBJ2-5; D is unclear. The V gene's germline CDR1 is SGHAT and CDR2 FQNNGV. The CDR3 loop spans 13 amino acids. Trimming took off 6 bases at V and 5 bases at J, with 13 bases between the two ends. The CDR3 protein is CASSPGGTETQYF. The CDR3 nucleotides read TGTGCCAGCAGTCCTGGCGGTACGGAGACCCAGTACTTC.

The J gene is TRBJ1-1, the V gene TRBV11-2, with D uncertain. Trimming stripped 1 base from V and 0 bases from J, with 6 bases between. The CDR3 spans 14 residues. CDR1 is SGHAT, CDR2 FQNNGV, per germline. The CDR3 sequence is CASSLGEMNTEAFF. The CDR3 DNA sequence: TGTGCCAGCAGCTTAGGCGAAATGAACACTGAAGCTTTCTTT.

The chain links TRBV10-2 to TRBJ1-1; 7 positions agree with TRBD1. CDR1 and CDR2 (germline): WSHSY, SAAADI. The CDR3 spans 12 residues. The V and J ends lost 8 bases and 2 bases, in that order; junction bases with no gene match: 2. The CDR3, as DNA: TGCGCCAGCCGGGACAGTAACACTGAAGCTTTCTTT. It translates to CASRDSNTEAFF.

The CDR3 DNA reads TGTGCCAGCAGACTACTAGCGGGAGTCCCAGATACGCAGTATTTT. Translation: CASRLLAGVPDTQYF. The chain is built from TRBV6-1 and TRBJ2-3; 11 nucleotides agree with TRBD2. Per the germline V gene, CDR1 is MNHNS and CDR2 is SASEGT. V lost 6 bases to trimming and J lost 4 bases; unmatched junction nucleotides: 6. The CDR3 is made up of 15 amino acids.

The chain uses TRBV6-1 and TRBJ2-2, with D unresolved. Looked up from germline, CDR1 is MNHNS and CDR2 is SASEGT. The CDR3 loop spans 12 amino acids. Trimming removed 7 bases at V and 2 bases at J, with 5 bases between. CDR3 sequence: CASTVNTGELFF. CDR3 DNA: TGTGCCAGCACGGTTAACACCGGGGAGCTGTTTTTT.

The CDR3 DNA reads as TGTGCCAGCAGCCGAAGTGACTTGGGACAGGCCTACGAGCAGTACTTC. Translated, it gives CASSRSDLGQAYEQYF. This chain joins TRBV27 and TRBJ2-7, with 8 bases matching TRBD1. The CDR3 contains 16 residues. CDR1 and CDR2 from the germline V gene are MNHEY and SMNVEV (reference sequence). V was pared by 6 bases and J by 2 bases, with 12 bases of the junction left unmatched.